This T cell receptor beta chain was captured in a study of T cells in Graves' hyperthyroidism and ophthalmopathy (dated by TCRdb to about 2019). In terms of the full investigation: Peripheral blood samples were taken at initial diagnosis, before any treatment was given. Thyroid tissue and blood T-cell repertoires from roughly 6 Graves' hyperthyroidism patients were also compared in the study. TCR V-J signatures able to tell the groups apart were searched for in a discovery cohort of some 97 patients, of whom fewer than 45 had Graves' ophthalmopathy and some 60 had stable Graves' hyperthyroidism. The paper reports TCR Vbeta CDR3 sequencing of some 140 peripheral blood samples: over 40 ophthalmopathy, fewer than 80 hyperthyroidism and 17 progressor patients. The roughly 100 discovery patients were randomly divided into training and test sets at a 7:3 ratio. Once sampling was done, hyperthyroidism patients were given methimazole at a starting dose of 30 mg daily, whereas ophthalmopathy patients were given high-dose intravenous methylprednisolone. Whether ophthalmopathy could be predicted prospectively was tested in an independent validation cohort made up of approximately 19 hyperthyroidism patients plus 17 patients who later progressed to ophthalmopathy.

Here is what the overall study found, with its caveats: Sample size was not statistically predetermined, and investigators were not blinded to group allocation. Blood samples also contained most of the expanded thyroid clonotypes (frequency above 0.001), which suggests that blood repertoires may reflect thyroid immune responses. A model built on a 13 V-J signature distinguished ophthalmopathy from stable hyperthyroidism, reaching roughly 88% sensitivity and about 81% specificity in cross-validation and 80%/75% in testing. In validation, the model predicted progression to ophthalmopathy with 55% to 71% sensitivity and about 72% specificity, a median of approximately 6.5 months before onset.

The TCR beta CDR3 regions were amplified from the RNA transcripts. A first-round RT-PCR of the TCR CDR3 used the HTBI primer set with the Qiagen OneStep RT-PCR kit. The libraries were constructed in a second round of multiplex PCR and then size-selected and purified. The libraries were sequenced on an Illumina HiSeq2000 using paired-end 100 bp reads. In the original analysis: SOAPnuke was used to process the raw data, throwing out any read that contained adapters or uncalled bases, had a mean Phred below 15, or lacked an exact constant-primer or identifier match. High-quality paired reads were merged using COPE v1.2.5, and each unique nucleotide sequence was defined as a clonotype. MiTCR v1.1 was used to align the clonotypes against IMGT TRBV, TRBD and TRBJ reference segments. Only V-J combinations with frequency above 0.0001, covering 99% to 99.2% of repertoires, were analysed. A TCS score was defined as the ratio between F50 (clonal expansion) and ExV (chaos), using BLOSUM62-based TCRdist between CDR3 peptides within each V-J. Welch's t-statistics and random forest reduced several hundred V-J features to about 12, which were used in a naive Bayes classifier (R e1071). The public reads were quality trimmed at Q25 with fastp and then assembled into clones with MiXCR by TCRdb, keeping productive beta chains. Rows with one shared CDR3 protein collapse into an entry with the most common genes and DNA. The authors' filters were not applied to this entry. The sample yields 350,000 to 400,000 distinct CDR3 sequences; 15% were counted once. Of the sample, roughly 33% falls within the top ten clones.

Stable Graves' hyperthyroidism was defined as no progression to ophthalmopathy during 18 months of follow-up. Hyperthyroidism patients were newly diagnosed, had a disease duration of under 2 months, and were aged 18 to 65 years. The study excluded patients with uncontrolled infections, other autoimmune diseases, pregnancy or lactation. Diagnoses were based on clinical symptoms, serum thyroxine and TRAb, thyroid ultrasound and orbital computed tomography. Ficoll-Paque density gradient centrifugation was used to isolate PBMCs from 8.5 to 10 ml of fresh peripheral blood. Trizol reagent was used to extract total RNA, and RNA quality was then checked on an Agilent 2100 Bioanalyzer. This clonotype has a handful of counts. No cognate antigen has been identified for it. Base qualities are not provided; no much larger clone lies one nucleotide away. The CDR3 spans 14 residues, from the cysteine through the phenylalanine. Just the 42-base CDR3 DNA is kept, in frame starting at base 1. Between the V and J ends, shortened by 3 bases and 7 bases respectively, the junction contains 13 bases. Taken from the germline V gene, the CDR1 and CDR2 loops are SGDLS and YYNGEE.

Recombination joined TRBV9 with TRBJ1-4, with no reliable assignment of the D segment. The sample taken for sequencing was blood. This receptor was taken from a woman between 25 and 40 years old with Graves' hyperthyroidism. CDR3 reads: CASSEGGAAEKLFF. The nucleotide sequence is given as TGTGCCAGCAGCGAGGGTGGCGCGGCTGAAAAACTGTTTTTT.